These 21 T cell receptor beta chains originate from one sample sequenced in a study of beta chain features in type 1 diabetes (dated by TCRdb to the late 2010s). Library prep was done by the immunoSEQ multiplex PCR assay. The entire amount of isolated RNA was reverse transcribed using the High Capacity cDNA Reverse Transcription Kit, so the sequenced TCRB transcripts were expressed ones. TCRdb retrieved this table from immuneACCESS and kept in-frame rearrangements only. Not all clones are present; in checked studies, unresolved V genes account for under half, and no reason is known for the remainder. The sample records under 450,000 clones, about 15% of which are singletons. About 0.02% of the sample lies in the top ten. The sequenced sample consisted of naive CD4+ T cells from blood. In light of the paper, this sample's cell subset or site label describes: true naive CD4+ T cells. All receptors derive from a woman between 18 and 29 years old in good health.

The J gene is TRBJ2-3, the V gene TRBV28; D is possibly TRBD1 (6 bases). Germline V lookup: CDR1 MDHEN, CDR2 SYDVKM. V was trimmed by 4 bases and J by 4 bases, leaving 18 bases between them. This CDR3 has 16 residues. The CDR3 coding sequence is TGTGCCAGCAGTTCTCCGGGACACTCAAATCCAGATACGCAGTATTTT. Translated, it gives CASSSPGHSNPDTQYF. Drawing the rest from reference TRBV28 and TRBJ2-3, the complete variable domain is DVKVTQSSRYLVKRTGEKVFLECVQDMDHENMFWYRQDPGLGLRLIYFSYDVKMKEKGDIPEGYSVSREKKERFSLILESASTNQTSMYLCASSSPGHSNPDTQYFGPGTRLTVL.

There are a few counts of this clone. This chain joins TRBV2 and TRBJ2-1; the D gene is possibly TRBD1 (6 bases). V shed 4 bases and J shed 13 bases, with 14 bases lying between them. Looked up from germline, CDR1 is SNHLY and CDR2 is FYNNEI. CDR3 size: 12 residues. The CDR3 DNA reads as TGTGCCAGCAGTGTGGTCGGGGACACCCAGTTCTTC. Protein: CASSVVGDTQFF.

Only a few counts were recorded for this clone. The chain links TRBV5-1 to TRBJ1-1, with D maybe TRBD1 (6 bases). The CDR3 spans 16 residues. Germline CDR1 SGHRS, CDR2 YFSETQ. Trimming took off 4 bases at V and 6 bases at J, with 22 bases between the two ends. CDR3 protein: CASSRSGQGLLPEAFF. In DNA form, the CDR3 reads TGCGCCAGCAGCCGCTCCGGTCAGGGGCTTCTGCCTGAAGCTTTCTTT.

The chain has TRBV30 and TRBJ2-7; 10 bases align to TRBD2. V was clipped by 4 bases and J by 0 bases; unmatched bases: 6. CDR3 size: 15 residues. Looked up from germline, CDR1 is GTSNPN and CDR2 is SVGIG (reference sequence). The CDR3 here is CAWNPSGSLSYEQYF. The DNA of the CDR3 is TGTGCCTGGAACCCTAGCGGGAGCCTCTCCTACGAGCAGTACTTC.

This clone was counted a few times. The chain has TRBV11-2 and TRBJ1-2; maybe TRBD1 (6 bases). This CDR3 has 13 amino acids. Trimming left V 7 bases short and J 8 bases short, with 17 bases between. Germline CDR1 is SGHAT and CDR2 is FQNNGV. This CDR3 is CASTLRGWGGYTF. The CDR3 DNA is TGTGCCAGCACCCTAAGGGGGTGGGGAGGCTACACCTTC.

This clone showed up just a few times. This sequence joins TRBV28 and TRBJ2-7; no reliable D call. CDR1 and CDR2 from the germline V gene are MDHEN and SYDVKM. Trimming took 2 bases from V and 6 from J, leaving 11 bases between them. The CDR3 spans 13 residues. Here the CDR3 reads CASSLPSFLEQYF. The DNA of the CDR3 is TGTGCCAGCAGTTTACCCTCCTTCCTCGAGCAGTACTTC.

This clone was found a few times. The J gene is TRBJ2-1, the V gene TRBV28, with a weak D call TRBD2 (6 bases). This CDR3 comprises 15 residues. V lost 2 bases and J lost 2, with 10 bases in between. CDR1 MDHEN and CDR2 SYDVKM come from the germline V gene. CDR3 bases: TGTGCCAGCAGTTTAGGGGCGGGACCCTACAATGAGCAGTTCTTC. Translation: CASSLGAGPYNEQFF.

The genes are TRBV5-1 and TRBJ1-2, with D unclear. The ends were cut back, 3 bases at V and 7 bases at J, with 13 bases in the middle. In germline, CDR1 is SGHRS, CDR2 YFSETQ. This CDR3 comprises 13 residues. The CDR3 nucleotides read TGCGCCAGCAGCTGGGAGGCAGCCAGTGGCTACACCTTC. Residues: CASSWEAASGYTF.

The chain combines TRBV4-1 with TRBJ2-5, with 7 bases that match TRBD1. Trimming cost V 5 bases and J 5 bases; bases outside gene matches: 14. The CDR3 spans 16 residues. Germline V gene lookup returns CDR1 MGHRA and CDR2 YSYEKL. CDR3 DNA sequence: TGCGCCAGCAGCTCGCCTAGCAGGGGGAGTAAGGAGACCCAGTACTTC. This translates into CASSSPSRGSKETQYF.

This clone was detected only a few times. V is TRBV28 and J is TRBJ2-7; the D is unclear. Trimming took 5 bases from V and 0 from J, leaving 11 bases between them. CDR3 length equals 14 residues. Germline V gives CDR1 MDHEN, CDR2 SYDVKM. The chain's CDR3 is CASSLPLYSYEQYF. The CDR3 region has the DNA TGTGCCAGCAGTCTGCCACTATACTCCTACGAGCAGTACTTC.

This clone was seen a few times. The CDR3 bases are TGTGCCAGCAGCCCGGTGGGGCTGCGCTACACCTTC. It encodes CASSPVGLRYTF. The chain employs TRBV5-4 and TRBJ1-2, with D possibly being TRBD1 (5 bases). Deletions cut 4 bases from V and 9 bases from J, with 13 bases between. The V gene's germline CDR1 is SGHNT and CDR2 YYREEE (reference sequence). The CDR3 covers 12 residues.

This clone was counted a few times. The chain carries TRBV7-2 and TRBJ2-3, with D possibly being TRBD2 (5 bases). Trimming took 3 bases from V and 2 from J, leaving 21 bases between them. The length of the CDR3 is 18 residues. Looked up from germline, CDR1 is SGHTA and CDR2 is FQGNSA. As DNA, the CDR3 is TGTGCCAGCAGCTTCAATCGTCGAAGAAGCGGAGACACAGATACGCAGTATTTT. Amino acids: CASSFNRRRSGDTDTQYF.

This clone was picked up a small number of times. CDR3 sequence reads: CSVELRLAGYEQFF. CDR3 DNA sequence: TGCAGCGTTGAACTGCGACTAGCGGGATATGAGCAGTTCTTC. The V gene is TRBV29-1, the J gene TRBJ2-1, with 11 bases fitting TRBD2. This CDR3 has 14 residues. Germline CDR1 SQVTM, CDR2 ANQGSEA. V lost 2 bases, J lost 8 bases, and 5 bases stayed unmatched.

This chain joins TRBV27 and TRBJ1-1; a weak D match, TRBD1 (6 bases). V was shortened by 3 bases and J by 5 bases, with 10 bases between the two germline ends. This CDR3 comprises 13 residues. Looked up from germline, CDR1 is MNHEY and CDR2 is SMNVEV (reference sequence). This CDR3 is CASSFKGQTEAFF. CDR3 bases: TGTGCCAGCAGTTTTAAAGGACAGACTGAAGCTTTCTTT.

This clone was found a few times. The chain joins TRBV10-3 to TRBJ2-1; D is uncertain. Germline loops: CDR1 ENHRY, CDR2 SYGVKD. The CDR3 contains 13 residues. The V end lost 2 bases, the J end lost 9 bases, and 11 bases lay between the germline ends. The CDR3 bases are TGTGCCATCAGTGAGGAGCACCCCGGTGAGCAGTTCTTC. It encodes CAISEEHPGEQFF.

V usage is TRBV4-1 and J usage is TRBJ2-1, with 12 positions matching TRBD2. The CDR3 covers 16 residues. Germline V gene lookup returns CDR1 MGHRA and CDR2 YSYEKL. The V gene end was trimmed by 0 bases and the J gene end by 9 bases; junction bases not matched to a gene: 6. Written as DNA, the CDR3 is TGCGCCAGCAGCCAAGAGGTCGCTAGCGGGAGGGTTGAGCAGTTCTTC. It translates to CASSQEVASGRVEQFF.

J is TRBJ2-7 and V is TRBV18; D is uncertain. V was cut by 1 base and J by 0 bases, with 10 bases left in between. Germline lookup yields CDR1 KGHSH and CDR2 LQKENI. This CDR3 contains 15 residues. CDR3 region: CASSPRGLSSYEQYF. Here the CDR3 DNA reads TGTGCCAGCTCACCACGCGGTCTAAGCTCCTACGAGCAGTACTTC.

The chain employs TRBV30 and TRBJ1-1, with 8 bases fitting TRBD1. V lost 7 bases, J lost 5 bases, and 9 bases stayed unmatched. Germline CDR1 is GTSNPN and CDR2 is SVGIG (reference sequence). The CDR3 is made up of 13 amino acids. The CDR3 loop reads CASQGATGTEAFF. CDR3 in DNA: TGTGCCTCCCAGGGGGCTACGGGAACTGAAGCTTTCTTT. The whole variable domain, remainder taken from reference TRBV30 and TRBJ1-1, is SQTIHQWPATLVQPVGSPLSLECTVEGTSNPNLYWYRQAAGRGLQLLFYSVGIGQISSEVPQNLSASRPQDRQFILSSKKLLLSDSGFYLCASQGATGTEAFFGQGTRLTVV.

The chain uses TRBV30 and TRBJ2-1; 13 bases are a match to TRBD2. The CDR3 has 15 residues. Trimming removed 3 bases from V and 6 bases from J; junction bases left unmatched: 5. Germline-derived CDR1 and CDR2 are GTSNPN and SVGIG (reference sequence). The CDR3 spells CAWSGLAGVINEQFF. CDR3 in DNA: TGTGCCTGGAGCGGACTAGCGGGAGTAATCAATGAGCAGTTCTTC.

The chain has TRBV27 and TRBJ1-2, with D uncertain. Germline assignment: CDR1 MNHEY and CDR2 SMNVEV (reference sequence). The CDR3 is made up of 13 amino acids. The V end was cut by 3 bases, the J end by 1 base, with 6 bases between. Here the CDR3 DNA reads TGTGCCAGCAGTTTCTCCGGTAACTATGGCTACACCTTC. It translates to CASSFSGNYGYTF.

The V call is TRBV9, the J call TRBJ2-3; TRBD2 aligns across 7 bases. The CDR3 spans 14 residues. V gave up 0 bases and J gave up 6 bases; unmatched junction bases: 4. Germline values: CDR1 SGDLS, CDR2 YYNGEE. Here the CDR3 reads CASSVAGGSDTQYF. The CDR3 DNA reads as TGTGCCAGCAGCGTAGCGGGAGGCAGCGATACGCAGTATTTT.